Listed here is a single T cell receptor beta chain. The CDR3 has 15 residues. V was cut by 0 bases and J by 2 bases, with 10 bases left in between. CDR1 and CDR2 (germline): SGHAT, FQNNGV. Documented time point: patch test 1, 2 weeks after DPC sensitization. Noted treatment: therapeutic diphenylcyclopropenone sensitization with weekly scalp DPC. Each patch test followed a blood draw. This entry is derived from a study of human T cells and chemical hapten exposure. Study in general: Patients, a majority of them female, were diagnosed with alopecia areata, totalis or universalis.

Individual cDNA molecules had unique molecular identifiers attached to them by the library. Original processing notes: Samples had a median of around 96,000 TCRs, ranging roughly 23,224 to 690,600. MiXCR, run by TCRdb on the RACE reads, gives a single entry per CDR3 protein. V and J calls and clone size were set by TCRdb, not the authors. The sample includes tens of thousands of distinct CDR3 sequences, roughly a tenth of them seen just once. The input for sequencing was whole blood, taken in connection with sensitization to the hapten diphenylcyclopropenone (DPC). The chain combines TRBV11-2 with TRBJ1-2, with D maybe TRBD1 (6 bases). The sequence derives from a man aged 35-49 years with alopecia areata. Some clones in this sample may be carry-over from other donors' samples. In nucleotides, the CDR3 is TGTGCCAGCAGCTTAGAGCCGGGGGCCAACTATGGCTACACCTTC. Residues: CASSLEPGANYGYTF.